This TCR beta chain was identified during a study of vaccination and CD4 T cells after COVID-19. CD4+ T cells that had been cultured provided DNA sequenced with the Oncomine TCR Beta short-read assay. TCRdb re-derived calls from the PCR reads in MiXCR, one entry per CDR3 protein. The table records around 18,000 distinct CDR3 sequences, just over 50% of them present only once. Germline CDR1 reads KGHDR; CDR2 reads SFDVKD. The V gene end was trimmed by 4 bases and the J gene end by 3 bases; junction bases not matched to a gene: 18. This CDR3 region has 19 residues. This clonotype was observed a few times. Its target is unknown. As to time point: late sampling 161 to 241 days after vaccination in three convalescent patients. Treatment meaning: approximately 9-day PBMC culture with coronavirus spike peptide pools or control peptides (ViraFEST assay). TCRs were sequenced by ViraFEST after antigen-specific T cells had been expanded with peptide pools.

The source material was CD4+ T cells from blood, cultured in vitro, sampled about 7 months after SARS-CoV-2 vaccination. The chain links TRBV24-1 to TRBJ2-3; TRBD2 agrees at 7 bases. The origin of this receptor is a human donor who had recovered from COVID-19. Here the CDR3 reads CATSDPRPAGGSGTDTQYF. CDR3 sequence (DNA): TGTGCCACCAGTGACCCCCGGCCCGCGGGCGGGAGTGGGACAGATACGCAGTATTTT.